Listed below are T cell receptor beta chains from one sample, sequenced in a study of CD8+ T cells in alopecia areata. Assay: immunoSEQ multiplex PCR; the TCRdb copy retains only in-frame clones and omits some. The sample holds about 280,000 clones, roughly 60% seen once. Sample: CD4+ T cells sorted from blood, taken at week 24, from a patient treated with tofacitinib. The receptors here all came from a human donor with alopecia areata. CDR3s include the opening cysteine and the closing phenylalanine or tryptophan. The D gene is left open where the match is weak. The size of a clone is reported for some rows only, either as once, few or many, or as a class for expanded clones.

d_gene,j_gene,abundance,v_gene,CDR3nt,CDR3aa
-,TRBJ2-5,once,TRBV18,TGTGCCAGCTCACCTCGTGACAGAGAGACCCAGTACTTC,CASSPRDRETQYF
TRBD2,TRBJ2-3,-,TRBV5-1,TGCGCCAGCAGCCTCGATACTAGCGGGGCATCTACAGATACGCAGTATTTT,CASSLDTSGASTDTQYF
-,TRBJ2-3,-,TRBV5-1,TGCGCCAGCAGCTCAGCAGAGGAGCCAGATACGCAGTATTTT,CASSSAEEPDTQYF
TRBD1,TRBJ1-2,-,TRBV4-2,TGTGCCAGCAGCCAACAGACAGGGGGGACCTATGGCTACACCTTC,CASSQQTGGTYGYTF
TRBD1,TRBJ1-4,-,TRBV30,TGTGCCTGGAGTTTGGGACAGGGTGGGAGGAAACTGTTTTTT,CAWSLGQGGRKLFF
TRBD2,TRBJ2-3,-,TRBV20-1,TGCAGTGCTAGCTCAGGCGGGGGGCCAATTTTT,CSASSGGGPIF
-,TRBJ2-5,-,TRBV19,TGTGCCAGTAGCGGGGCCCTTCAAGAGACCCAGTACTTC,CASSGALQETQYF
-,TRBJ1-4,-,TRBV30,TGTGCCTGGACCAAACAACTGGGGGAAAAACTGTTTTTT,CAWTKQLGEKLFF
-,TRBJ2-5,-,TRBV7-7,TGTGCTAGCAGCTCTTACCAGGCTCAAGAGACCCAGTACTTC,CASSSYQAQETQYF
-,TRBJ2-5,-,TRBV7-9,TGTGCCAGCAGCTTAAAGAGTGAGACCCAGTACTTC,CASSLKSETQYF
-,TRBJ2-1,-,TRBV7-2,TGTGCCAGCAGCTTAGAGTTGGTCCTCAATGAGCAGTTCTTC,CASSLELVLNEQFF
-,TRBJ1-2,-,TRBV5-4,TGTGCCAGCAGCTTGGATGTCTATGGCTACACCTTC,CASSLDVYGYTF
-,TRBJ2-5,-,TRBV27,TGTGCCAGCAGTTTTAACGGGTTCCTCAAATTCGGGTACCAAGAGACCCAGTACTTC,CASSFNGFLKFGYQETQYF
-,TRBJ1-5,few,TRBV4-2,TGTGCCAGCAGCCAAGCTACAGGGTTACATCAGCCCCAGCATTTT,CASSQATGLHQPQHF
TRBD2,TRBJ2-1,-,TRBV28,TGTGCCAGCAGTCCTAGCGGGGGGGCGAGGAATGAGCAGTTCTTC,CASSPSGGARNEQFF
-,TRBJ2-1,-,TRBV5-1,TGCGCCAGCAGCCGGCCGGAGACAGCTCCCCGGAATGAGCAGTTCTTC,CASSRPETAPRNEQFF